The TCR beta chain under discussion was sequenced for a study of cytomegalovirus exposure and HLA in healthy donors. As for this clone: The antigen is unknown.

Overall study results and limits: For TCR beta chains, V- and J-gene trimming was later linked to a missense DCLRE1C variant. For most TCR sequences rarity was the rule, although some public TCRs occurred in many donors.

CDR3 length: 13 amino acids. Germline values: CDR1 LNHDA, CDR2 SQIVND (reference sequence). The trim removed 7 bases at V and 9 bases at J, leaving 4 bases unmatched. PCR involved 60 Vbeta and 13 Jbeta primers. The assay was immunoSEQ multiplex PCR, and TCRdb's table has in-frame clones only and misses some. The sample yields 200,000 to 250,000 clones, around 83% seen once. The sequence was collected from a girl aged 5 to 17 in good health and CMV-seronegative. The specimen sequenced was PBMCs. This chain uses TRBV19 with TRBJ1-6; TRBD1 matches 9 bases. This CDR3 is CASTGQGGSPLHF. In DNA, the CDR3 is TGTGCCAGTACGGGACAGGGAGGTTCACCCCTCCACTTT.